Presented here are 31 T cell receptor beta chains from one specimen sequenced in a study of T cell responses to AZD1222 COVID-19 vaccine. The assay was immunoSEQ multiplex PCR, and TCRdb's table has in-frame clones only and misses some. The table lists 90,000 or so clones, around 90% of them singletons, with roughly 2.3% in the top ten. Material: peripheral blood, obtained on day 0 of AZD1222 vaccination. All receptors come from an adult in good health.

This chain connects TRBV2 to TRBJ2-7, with 7 nucleotides matching TRBD2. Germline trimming cut 1 base from V and 11 bases from J; bases unmatched to any gene: 11. This CDR3 is built from 14 residues. Germline V gene data show CDR1 as SNHLY and CDR2 as FYNNEI. The CDR3 DNA follows: TGTGCCAGCAGTGAAGGGATCAGGACGGGGGGAAAGTACTTC. The encoded protein is CASSEGIRTGGKYF.

The rearrangement joins TRBV2 to TRBJ2-3, with 9 bases that match TRBD2. Unmatched junction bases numbered 7, after V lost 4 bases and J lost 5 bases. Per germline, CDR1 SNHLY and CDR2 FYNNEI. The CDR3 has 15 amino acids. The CDR3 spells CASSGASGTGDTQYF. Here the CDR3 DNA reads TGTGCCAGCAGTGGGGCTAGCGGGACTGGAGATACGCAGTATTTT.

This clone was found a few times. This chain joins TRBV11-3 and TRBJ1-1; 8 positions agree with TRBD1. V dropped 0 bases and J dropped 5; count of bases not matched to a gene: 5. Germline V gene data show CDR1 as SGHNT and CDR2 as YENEEA. The CDR3 sequence is 15 residues long. CDR3 region: CASSLDGNRGTEAFF. The CDR3 DNA reads as TGTGCCAGCAGCTTAGATGGCAACAGGGGGACTGAAGCTTTCTTT.

The chain recombines TRBV20-1 with TRBJ2-5; D ambiguous. Germline loops: CDR1 DFQATT, CDR2 SNEGSKA (reference sequence). V was trimmed by 5 bases and J by 7 bases, leaving 11 bases between them. The CDR3 extends over 11 amino acids. The CDR3 is CSARDPATQYF. The CDR3 region has the DNA TGCAGTGCTCGTGACCCAGCGACCCAGTACTTC.

This sequence joins TRBV7-3 and TRBJ2-5, with 9 bases aligning to TRBD2. Trimming cost V 2 bases and J 1 base; bases outside gene matches: 5. Germline values: CDR1 SGHTA, CDR2 FQGTGA. The CDR3 runs 16 residues. The CDR3 reads CASSLAGGPTQETQYF. Written as DNA, the CDR3 is TGTGCCAGCAGCTTAGCGGGGGGGCCAACCCAAGAGACCCAGTACTTC.

The chain's CDR3 is CASSGARQETQYF. For the CDR3, the DNA is TGTGCCAGCAGTGGAGCCCGCCAAGAGACCCAGTACTTC. The V call is TRBV2, the J call TRBJ2-5; D is ambiguous. The germline V gene has CDR1 SNHLY and CDR2 FYNNEI. The V end was cut by 4 bases, the J end by 1 base, with 7 bases between. This CDR3 contains 13 residues.

The rearrangement joins TRBV30 to TRBJ2-7; D ambiguous. Trimming removed 1 base at V and 4 bases at J, with 5 bases between. This CDR3 region has 11 residues. Per the germline V gene, CDR1 is GTSNPN and CDR2 is SVGIG (reference sequence). CDR3 nucleotides: TGTGCCTGGAGTGGACGGTACGAGCAGTACTTC. This translates into CAWSGRYEQYF.

The chain couples TRBV18 to TRBJ1-2; D is unresolved. Germline V lookup: CDR1 KGHSH, CDR2 LQKENI. The CDR3 has 14 amino acids. V was cut by 2 bases and J by 3 bases, with 10 bases left in between. The chain's CDR3 is CASSPVFRDYGYTF. The CDR3 nucleotides are TGTGCCAGCTCACCAGTGTTTAGGGACTATGGCTACACCTTC.

Note on this clone: Additional DNA sequences in this sample encode the identical CDR3. This chain links TRBV11-2 with TRBJ2-7; D is ambiguous. This CDR3 region has 12 residues. V was pared by 0 bases and J by 5 bases, with 5 bases between. Germline assignment: CDR1 SGHAT and CDR2 FQNNGV. For the CDR3, the DNA is TGTGCCAGCAGCTTAGAGAGAAACGAGCAGTACTTC. It yields the protein CASSLERNEQYF.

J is TRBJ2-2 and V is TRBV7-2; 8 bases are shared with TRBD1. J was trimmed by 5 bases and V by 8 bases; bases with no gene match: 10. Germline lookup yields CDR1 SGHTA and CDR2 FQGNSA. This CDR3 has 15 amino acids. The CDR3 coding sequence is TGTGCCAGCGGCCAGGGGGCGCGTAGAACCGGGGAGCTGTTTTTT. Amino acid sequence: CASGQGARRTGELFF.

This chain connects TRBV11-3 to TRBJ1-1, with unresolved D. The CDR3 covers 13 residues. Trimming removed 3 bases from V and 5 bases from J, with 10 bases in between. Per germline, CDR1 SGHNT and CDR2 YENEEA. CDR3 DNA: TGTGCCAGCAGCTTGGCAGTTTATACTGAAGCTTTCTTT. It codes for CASSLAVYTEAFF.

This chain links TRBV2 with TRBJ2-1; D might be TRBD1 (5 bases). This CDR3 comprises 15 residues. Trimming removed 5 bases at V and 0 bases at J, with 11 bases between. Germline CDR1 reads SNHLY; CDR2 reads FYNNEI. The CDR3 coding sequence is TGTGCCAGCAGTATCGACAGTTACTCCTACAATGAGCAGTTCTTC. Residues: CASSIDSYSYNEQFF.

The DNA of the CDR3 is TGTGCCAGCTCCAAGCTCGCCCCCCCACGGTATGAGCAGTTCTTC. Translated, it gives CASSKLAPPRYEQFF. The chain carries TRBV11-2 and TRBJ2-1; D ambiguous. There are 15 residues in the CDR3. The V end was cut by 8 bases, the J end by 8 bases, with 22 bases between. Germline CDR1 and CDR2: SGHAT and FQNNGV.

The CDR3 DNA follows: TGTGCCAGTAGCCGCCGTGGGGGGGGCGGTGAAGCTTTCTTT. Protein sequence: CASSRRGGGGEAFF. The gene calls are TRBV19 and TRBJ1-1; TRBD1 might be the D (6 bases). The CDR3 is 14 amino acids. V lost 6 bases to trimming and J lost 7 bases, with 18 bases between them. The germline gives CDR1 LNHDA, CDR2 SQIVND (reference sequence).

This chain connects TRBV7-8 to TRBJ2-1; 7 positions match TRBD2. The germline V gene encodes CDR1 SGHVS and CDR2 FQNEAQ. The CDR3 is made up of 15 amino acids. The V segment lost 4 bases and the J segment 0 bases; nucleotides outside the gene matches: 3. The CDR3 coding sequence is TGTGCCAGCAGCTACCTAGCGGACTCCTACAATGAGCAGTTCTTC. This codes for CASSYLADSYNEQFF.

This chain links TRBV30 with TRBJ2-3; D remains unclear. Looked up from germline, CDR1 is GTSNPN and CDR2 is SVGIG (reference sequence). This CDR3 spans 15 amino acids. Deletions cut 0 bases from V and 2 bases from J, with 12 bases between. CDR3 sequence (DNA): TGTGCCTGGAGTGTAATTTTGCCCTCCACAGATACGCAGTATTTT. It encodes CAWSVILPSTDTQYF.

This chain links TRBV19 with TRBJ2-1; D perhaps matches TRBD2 (5 bases). V lost 3 bases and J 4 bases, leaving 16 bases between the germline ends. Germline V gives CDR1 LNHDA, CDR2 SQIVND (reference sequence). The CDR3 extends over 16 amino acids. The CDR3 nucleotides read TGTGCCAGTAGTATGGAGCGGCGGGTTATATACAATGAGCAGTTCTTC. This gives the protein CASSMERRVIYNEQFF.

This chain uses TRBV27 with TRBJ2-3; D is undetermined. Looked up from germline, CDR1 is MNHEY and CDR2 is SMNVEV (reference sequence). The CDR3 totals 11 residues. The ends were cut back, 5 bases at V and 3 bases at J, with 3 bases in the middle. CDR3 sequence (DNA): TGTGCCAGCAGTAAGACAGATACGCAGTATTTT. The encoded protein is CASSKTDTQYF.

The chain has TRBV29-1 and TRBJ2-7; possibly TRBD1 or TRBD2 for D (5 bases each). Trimming took 7 bases from V and 0 from J, leaving 13 bases between them. Germline values: CDR1 SQVTM, CDR2 ANQGSEA. The CDR3 is made up of 13 amino acids. The CDR3 sequence is CSARLGDSYEQYF. As DNA, the CDR3 is TGCAGCGCCAGACTGGGGGACTCCTACGAGCAGTACTTC.

Only a few counts were recorded for this clone. The rearrangement uses TRBV7-9 and TRBJ1-2; 8 bases line up with TRBD1. The CDR3 runs 13 residues. The ends lost 1 base at V and 8 bases at J; junction bases unmatched: 3. The V gene's germline CDR1 is SEHNR and CDR2 FQNEAQ (reference sequence). The CDR3 region is CASSLGQGYGYTF. The CDR3 nucleotides read TGTGCCAGCAGCTTAGGACAGGGGTACGGCTACACCTTC.

In the case of this clone: The same CDR3 arises from other DNA sequences in this sample as well. CDR3 in amino acids: CASSSGYEQYF. DNA for the CDR3: TGTGCCAGCAGTTCAGGGTACGAGCAGTACTTC. The gene calls are TRBV12-3 or TRBV12-4 and TRBJ2-7, with D possibly matching TRBD1 (5 bases). Trimming pared 4 bases from V and 4 bases from J, leaving 5 bases between. The length of the CDR3 is 11 residues.

As regards this clone: Other DNA variants within this sample encode the same CDR3. J is TRBJ1-1 and V is TRBV2; 9 bases agree with TRBD1. V lost 4 bases, J lost 1 base, and 1 base stayed unmatched. This CDR3 spans 14 amino acids. Germline V gives CDR1 SNHLY, CDR2 FYNNEI. CDR3 nucleotide sequence: TGTGCCAGCAGTGTACAGGGGGCGAACACTGAAGCTTTCTTT. Protein sequence: CASSVQGANTEAFF.

Comments on this clone: One end of the junction varies from germline; a read error may be responsible. The chain carries TRBV7-7 and TRBJ2-5; a weak D match, TRBD1 (5 bases). This CDR3 contains 15 residues. CDR1 is SSHAT, CDR2 FNYEAQ, per germline (reference sequence). Here the CDR3 reads CASSLGVTYQETQYF. The CDR3 DNA follows: TGTGCTAGCAGCTTAGGGGTTACTTACCAAGAGACCCAGTACTTC.

The chain has TRBV11-2 and TRBJ2-1; no reliable D call. Looked up from germline, CDR1 is SGHAT and CDR2 is FQNNGV. The CDR3 has 12 residues. The V end lost 3 bases, the J end lost 13 bases, and 13 bases lay between the germline ends. In nucleotides, the CDR3 is TGTGCCAGCAGCTTCTTAACGCCCCACCAGTTCTTC. This gives the protein CASSFLTPHQFF.

This chain uses TRBV24-1 with TRBJ2-1; D unclear. V was trimmed by 1 base and J by 11 bases, leaving 8 bases between them. Germline V gives CDR1 KGHDR, CDR2 SFDVKD. The CDR3 runs to 12 residues. CDR3 protein: CATSDFRGQQFF. CDR3 nucleotides: TGTGCCACCAGTGATTTTAGAGGCCAGCAGTTCTTC.

The chain carries TRBV19 and TRBJ1-1, with a possible D match to TRBD1 (5 bases). Trimming shortened V by 3 bases and J by 5 bases, and 10 bases separated the two germline ends. The CDR3 is 13 residues long. Germline CDR1 is LNHDA and CDR2 is SQIVND (reference sequence). CDR3 in DNA: TGTGCCAGTAGTATCCAGGGATCAACTGAAGCTTTCTTT. Protein: CASSIQGSTEAFF.

The chain couples TRBV7-9 to TRBJ2-3, with TRBD1 matching over 8 bases. Trimming cost V 7 bases and J 4 bases; bases outside gene matches: 7. The length of the CDR3 is 14 residues. Germline values: CDR1 SEHNR, CDR2 FQNEAQ (reference sequence). The CDR3 here is CASTSGQGADTQYF. The CDR3 coding sequence is TGTGCCAGCACCTCCGGACAGGGCGCAGATACGCAGTATTTT.

This clone was counted only a few times. The chain uses TRBV29-1 and TRBJ1-2; D is unresolved. V was clipped by 4 bases and J by 4 bases, with 19 bases between them. This CDR3 is 15 amino acids long. Germline assignment: CDR1 SQVTM and CDR2 ANQGSEA. DNA for the CDR3: TGCAGCGTTGCGGCAAAGCCTGGGGATGCCTATGGCTACACCTTC. Translating it yields CSVAAKPGDAYGYTF. Drawing the rest from reference TRBV29-1 and TRBJ1-2, the complete variable domain is SAVISQKPSRDICQRGTSLTIQCQVDSQVTMMFWYRQQPGQSLTLIATANQGSEATYESGFVIDKFPISRPNLTFSTLTVSNMSPEDSSIYLCSVAAKPGDAYGYTFGSGTRLTVV.

The chain is built from TRBV7-2 and TRBJ2-7, with a possible D match to TRBD2 (5 bases). This CDR3 spans 15 amino acids. Germline loops: CDR1 SGHTA, CDR2 FQGNSA. V was cut by 0 bases and J by 0 bases, with 9 bases left in between. The CDR3 reads CASSLALSASYEQYF. The CDR3 coding sequence is TGTGCCAGCAGCTTAGCGCTTAGCGCCTCCTACGAGCAGTACTTC. Filled out from reference TRBV7-2 and TRBJ2-7, the complete variable domain reads GAGVSQSPSNKVTEKGKDVELRCDPISGHTALYWYRQSLGQGLEFLIYFQGNSAPDKSGLPSDRFSAERTGGSVSTLTIQRTQQEDSAVYLCASSLALSASYEQYFGPGTRLTVT.

The chain recombines TRBV5-1 with TRBJ2-3; TRBD2 might be the D (6 bases). Germline V gene sequence: CDR1 SGHRS, CDR2 YFSETQ. Trimming removed 0 bases from V and 4 bases from J, with 12 bases in between. This CDR3 comprises 15 residues. The DNA for the CDR3 is TGCGCCAGCAGCTTGGACCCGGGAGTGGCAGATACGCAGTATTTT. It encodes CASSLDPGVADTQYF.

The chain links TRBV6-5 to TRBJ2-7; D is undetermined. Germline V gives CDR1 MNHEY, CDR2 SVGAGI. The CDR3 has 12 amino acids. With 3 bases removed from V and 6 bases from J, the gap between germline ends came to 9 bases. The CDR3 nucleotides are TGTGCCAGCAGTTATCTCCTCGGCGAGCAGTACTTC. Its protein product is CASSYLLGEQYF.